The next 25 T cell receptor beta chains were all read from a single sample in a study of neurological immune-mediated disorders. One entry per CDR3 protein results from TCRdb running MiXCR on the 5' RACE reads. The sample lists 30,000 to 50,000 distinct CDR3 sequences, around 7.2% seen once, with 5.7% in the top ten. Specimen: CD4+ T cells from blood. Every receptor here comes from a man aged 45-60 years in good health.

At least ten counts were recorded for this clonotype. V and J are TRBV3-1 and TRBJ2-1; D ambiguous. V was clipped by 1 base and J by 5 bases, with 18 bases between them. CDR1 is LGHDT and CDR2 is YNNKEL in the germline V gene (reference sequence). The CDR3 contains 17 residues. The CDR3 region is CASSQVGSPRNDNEQFF. The CDR3 nucleotides read TGTGCCAGCAGCCAAGTGGGCAGTCCCCGGAATGACAATGAGCAGTTCTTC.

In this sample, this clonotype turned up many times. The CDR3 loop is CASSLSTGTGREQYF. CDR3 coding DNA: TGTGCCAGCAGCTTATCCACGGGGACAGGGAGGGAGCAGTACTTC. The chain uses TRBV7-2 and TRBJ2-7, with 9 bases identical to TRBD1. There are 15 residues in the CDR3. With 2 bases clipped from V and 7 bases from J, the junction kept 9 bases outside the gene matches. In germline, CDR1 is SGHTA, CDR2 FQGNSA.

This clonotype has a handful of counts. The J gene is TRBJ2-1, the V gene TRBV24-1, with 8 bases matching TRBD2. V shed 9 bases, J shed 6 bases, and the junction held 0 bases outside the gene matches. The CDR3 loop spans 11 amino acids. The germline gives CDR1 KGHDR, CDR2 SFDVKD. The CDR3 DNA reads as TGTGCCACCCGGGGGGGCAATGAGCAGTTCTTC. It is translated as CATRGGNEQFF.

This clonotype was counted many times. The chain employs TRBV7-2 and TRBJ2-1; TRBD2 matches at 14 bases. V lost 5 bases and J lost 15; bases outside the gene matches: 6. CDR3 length equals 13 residues. Per germline, CDR1 SGHTA and CDR2 FQGNSA. CDR3 residues: CASSGLAGGAAFF. As DNA, the CDR3 is TGTGCCAGCAGCGGACTAGCGGGAGGCGCCGCGTTCTTC. The full variable domain, completed using reference TRBV7-2 and TRBJ2-1, is GAGVSQSPSNKVTEKGKDVELRCDPISGHTALYWYRQSLGQGLEFLIYFQGNSAPDKSGLPSDRFSAERTGGSVSTLTIQRTQQEDSAVYLCASSGLAGGAAFFGPGTRLTVL.

This clonotype was observed many times. The J gene is TRBJ2-5, the V gene TRBV7-2, with TRBD2 matching over 10 bases. J gave up 4 bases and V 5 bases, and 16 bases lay outside the gene matches. CDR3 size: 18 residues. Per the germline V gene, CDR1 is SGHTA and CDR2 is FQGNSA. The CDR3 loop is CASSRTFSGRAGGETQYF. The CDR3 bases are TGTGCCAGCAGCCGCACCTTCAGCGGGAGGGCCGGGGGAGAGACCCAGTACTTC.

This clonotype was found many times. This rearrangement joins TRBV6-5 to TRBJ1-4; D possibly corresponds to TRBD1 (5 bases). Germline CDR1 reads MNHEY; CDR2 reads SVGAGI. The CDR3 length is 14 residues. V was pared by 6 bases and J by 12 bases, with 20 bases between. The CDR3 DNA follows: TGTGCCAGCAGCTACCGGGGGAGGGCCACCCAACTGTTTTTT. Translation gives CASSYRGRATQLFF.

This clonotype is termed medium-sized (0.01 to 0.1%). This sequence joins TRBV29-1 and TRBJ2-1; D possibly corresponds to TRBD1 (6 bases). The CDR3 totals 14 residues. V lost 6 bases to trimming and J lost 4 bases, with 16 bases between them. Germline V CDR1 and CDR2: SQVTM, ANQGSEA. In DNA form, the CDR3 reads TGCAGCGTCGACAGGTCGCGTTTGTACAATGAGCAGTTCTTC. Protein product: CSVDRSRLYNEQFF.

In its sample, this clonotype was seen many times. The chain combines TRBV12-3 or TRBV12-4 with TRBJ2-7, with 7 bases matching TRBD1. Trimming at V came to 5 bases and at J to 1 base, leaving 11 bases not matched to a gene. This CDR3 comprises 16 residues. The CDR3 sequence: CASSGTDTRGSYEQYF. In nucleotides, the CDR3 is TGTGCCAGCAGTGGGACAGATACTAGAGGGTCCTACGAGCAGTACTTC.

This clonotype was seen many times. The gene calls are TRBV9 and TRBJ1-1, with 8 bases identical to TRBD1. This CDR3 has 15 residues. Germline CDR1 is SGDLS and CDR2 is YYNGEE. V shed 4 bases and J 0 bases; nucleotides not matched to a gene: 5. CDR3 region: CASSPRQGMNTEAFF. The CDR3 DNA follows: TGTGCCAGCAGCCCCCGACAGGGGATGAACACTGAAGCTTTCTTT.

This clonotype was counted at least ten times. This rearrangement joins TRBV6-6 to TRBJ1-3; D call uncertain. The CDR3 spans 13 residues. V shed 0 bases and J shed 7 bases, with 7 bases lying between them. The V gene's germline CDR1 is MNHNY and CDR2 SVGAGI (reference sequence). The CDR3 nucleotides are TGTGCCAGCAGTTACTCGGCCTGGAACACCATATATTTT. This sequence encodes CASSYSAWNTIYF.

This clonotype was counted ten times or more. The genes are TRBV28 and TRBJ2-7; 9 nucleotides agree with TRBD1. The CDR3 sequence is 16 residues long. With 5 bases clipped from V and 0 bases from J, the junction kept 8 bases outside the gene matches. Germline values: CDR1 MDHEN, CDR2 SYDVKM. The CDR3 sequence: CASSAPGTGSSYEQYF. As DNA, the CDR3 is TGTGCCAGCAGTGCCCCCGGGACAGGGAGCTCCTACGAGCAGTACTTC. The full variable domain, rest sourced from reference TRBV28 and TRBJ2-7, is DVKVTQSSRYLVKRTGEKVFLECVQDMDHENMFWYRQDPGLGLRLIYFSYDVKMKEKGDIPEGYSVSREKKERFSLILESASTNQTSMYLCASSAPGTGSSYEQYFGPGTRLTVT.

At least ten counts were recorded for this clonotype. The J gene is TRBJ2-5, the V gene TRBV18; 8 bases map to TRBD1. This CDR3 spans 15 amino acids. Trimming took 3 bases from V and 4 from J; bases not matched to a gene: 7. Germline V CDR1 and CDR2: KGHSH, LQKENI. The CDR3 DNA follows: TGTGCCAGCTCACCTAACCAGGGGGCAGGAGAGACCCAGTACTTC. Translated, it gives CASSPNQGAGETQYF.

This clonotype was seen ten or more times. J is TRBJ1-1 and V is TRBV2; D not resolved. The CDR3 is made up of 13 amino acids. Trimming left V 4 bases short and J 6 bases short, with 12 bases between. Germline values: CDR1 SNHLY, CDR2 FYNNEI. CDR3 nucleotides: TGTGCCAGCAGTGTCCGTGAGAGGTCTGAAGCTTTCTTT. Amino acid sequence: CASSVRERSEAFF.

There are many counts of this clonotype. V usage is TRBV2 and J usage is TRBJ2-7; either TRBD1 or TRBD2 may fit D (5 bases each). Deletions cut 2 bases from V and 3 bases from J, with 17 bases between. CDR3 length: 16 residues. CDR1 and CDR2 (germline): SNHLY, FYNNEI. The CDR3 bases are TGTGCCAGCAGTGAAACCACGGGGCTAGTACTCTACGAGCAGTACTTC. Translating gives CASSETTGLVLYEQYF.

Many counts were recorded for this clonotype. J is TRBJ2-7 and V is TRBV29-1; a weak D match, TRBD2 (7 bases). The V gene's germline CDR1 is SQVTM and CDR2 ANQGSEA. V gave up 6 bases and J gave up 2 bases, with 17 bases separating them. The CDR3 consists of 14 residues. This CDR3 is CSVGGQGLPYEQYF. The DNA for the CDR3 is TGCAGCGTCGGGGGGCAGGGGTTACCCTACGAGCAGTACTTC.

The chain uses TRBV28 and TRBJ2-1, with a possible D match to TRBD2 (5 bases). Germline CDR1 MDHEN, CDR2 SYDVKM. The CDR3 covers 14 residues. Between the trimmed V and J ends, which lost 5 bases and 4 bases, there was a span of 12 bases. DNA for the CDR3: TGTGCCAGCAGTCCGCACGGCGGGTACAATGAGCAGTTCTTC. Translated, it gives CASSPHGGYNEQFF.

This clonotype has a count of ten or more. The rearrangement uses TRBV5-1 and TRBJ2-5, with TRBD2 matching over 8 bases. The CDR3 runs to 13 residues. The V and J ends lost 4 bases and 7 bases, in that order; junction bases with no gene match: 6. The V gene's germline CDR1 is SGHRS and CDR2 YFSETQ. CDR3 region: CASSAGLGGTQYF. The CDR3 nucleotides read TGCGCCAGCAGCGCGGGACTAGGTGGGACCCAGTACTTC.

This clonotype occurred many times. The CDR3 is CASSQVLTGYGYTF. CDR3 coding DNA: TGCGCCAGCAGCCAAGTCTTGACAGGGTATGGCTACACCTTC. The chain links TRBV4-1 to TRBJ1-2, with TRBD1 identical over 7 bases. Germline V gene lookup returns CDR1 MGHRA and CDR2 YSYEKL. Trimming at V came to 1 base and at J to 5 bases, leaving 4 bases not matched to a gene. The CDR3 totals 14 residues.

This clonotype was detected many times. The J gene is TRBJ2-3, the V gene TRBV20-1; weak D call: TRBD2 (5 bases). The CDR3 is 13 amino acids. V was clipped by 3 bases and J by 6 bases, with 13 bases between them. The germline V gene has CDR1 DFQATT and CDR2 SNEGSKA (reference sequence). CDR3: CSASRGAPDTQYF. CDR3 coding DNA: TGCAGTGCTAGCCGGGGAGCCCCCGATACGCAGTATTTT.

At least ten counts were recorded for this clonotype. This rearrangement joins TRBV5-1 to TRBJ2-3; TRBD2 matches at 12 bases. The V and J ends lost 2 bases and 5 bases, in that order; junction bases with no gene match: 6. The germline V gene has CDR1 SGHRS and CDR2 YFSETQ. The CDR3 has 16 amino acids. The CDR3 is CASSFGLAGGGDTQYF. CDR3 nucleotide sequence: TGCGCCAGCAGCTTCGGCCTAGCGGGAGGGGGAGATACGCAGTATTTT.

This clonotype was detected only a few times. V usage is TRBV20-1 and J usage is TRBJ1-5; a weak D match, TRBD1 (5 bases). Germline V gives CDR1 DFQATT, CDR2 SNEGSKA (reference sequence). This CDR3 spans 13 amino acids. Trimming took off 3 bases at V and 3 bases at J, with 9 bases between the two ends. CDR3 region: CSASGGNNQPQHF. CDR3 bases: TGCAGTGCTAGTGGGGGAAACAATCAGCCCCAGCATTTT.

The rearrangement joins TRBV5-1 to TRBJ1-2; D ambiguous. V gave up 0 bases and J gave up 3 bases, with 9 bases separating them. This CDR3 comprises 14 residues. The germline V gene has CDR1 SGHRS and CDR2 YFSETQ. The chain's CDR3 is CASSLDRPDYGYTF. The CDR3, as DNA: TGCGCCAGCAGCTTGGACAGACCAGACTATGGCTACACCTTC.

There are many counts of this clonotype. The chain links TRBV7-2 to TRBJ2-3, with 10 bases lining up with TRBD1. Unmatched junction bases numbered 6, after V lost 2 bases and J lost 4 bases. Per the germline V gene, CDR1 is SGHTA and CDR2 is FQGNSA. The CDR3 runs 16 residues. The CDR3 loop is CASSLRTGGYPDTQYF. DNA for the CDR3: TGTGCCAGCAGCTTACGGACAGGGGGATACCCAGATACGCAGTATTTT.

The chain links TRBV5-4 to TRBJ2-7, with TRBD1 as a possible D gene (5 bases). V was shortened by 4 bases and J by 0 bases, with 11 bases between the two germline ends. The germline V gene has CDR1 SGHNT and CDR2 YYREEE (reference sequence). The CDR3 has 14 residues. In DNA form, the CDR3 reads TGTGCCAGCAGCAAGACAGTACCCTCCTACGAGCAGTACTTC. It is translated as CASSKTVPSYEQYF. Full variable domain (missing parts from reference TRBV5-4 and TRBJ2-7): ETGVTQSPTHLIKTRGQQVTLRCSSQSGHNTVSWYQQALGQGPQFIFQYYREEENGRGNFPPRFSGLQFPNYSSELNVNALELDDSALYLCASSKTVPSYEQYFGPGTRLTVT.

Many counts were recorded for this clonotype. V is TRBV5-1 and J is TRBJ2-3, with D possibly called TRBD1 or TRBD2 (6 bases each). V gave up 5 bases and J gave up 5 bases, with 18 bases separating them. The V gene's germline CDR1 is SGHRS and CDR2 YFSETQ. The CDR3 sequence is 15 residues long. In nucleotides, the CDR3 is TGCGCCAGCAGTATTACGGGGGCGAGGCAAGATACGCAGTATTTT. This sequence encodes CASSITGARQDTQYF.